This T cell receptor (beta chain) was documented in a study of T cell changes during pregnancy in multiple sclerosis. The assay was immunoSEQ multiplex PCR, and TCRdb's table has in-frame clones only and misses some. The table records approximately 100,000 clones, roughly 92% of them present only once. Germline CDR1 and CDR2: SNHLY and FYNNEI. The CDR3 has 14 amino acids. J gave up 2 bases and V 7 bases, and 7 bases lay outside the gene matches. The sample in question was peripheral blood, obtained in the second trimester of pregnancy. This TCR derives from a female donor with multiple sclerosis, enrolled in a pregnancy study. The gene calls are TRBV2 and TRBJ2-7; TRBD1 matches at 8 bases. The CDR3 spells CASNPDRGTYEQYF. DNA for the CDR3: TGTGCCAGCAATCCAGACAGGGGTACCTACGAGCAGTACTTC.